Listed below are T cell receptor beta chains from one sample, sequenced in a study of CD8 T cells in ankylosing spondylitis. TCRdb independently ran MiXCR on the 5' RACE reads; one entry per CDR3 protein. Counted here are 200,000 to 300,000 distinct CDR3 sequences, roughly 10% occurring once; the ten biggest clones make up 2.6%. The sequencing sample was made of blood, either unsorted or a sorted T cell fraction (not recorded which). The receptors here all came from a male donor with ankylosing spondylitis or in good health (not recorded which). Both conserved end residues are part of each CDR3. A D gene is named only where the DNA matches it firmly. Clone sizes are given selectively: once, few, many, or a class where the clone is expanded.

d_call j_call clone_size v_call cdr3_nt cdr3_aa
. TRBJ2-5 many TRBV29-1 TGCAGCGTTGATTCCTTACCCCAAGAGACCCAGTACTTC CSVDSLPQETQYF
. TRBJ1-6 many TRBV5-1 TGCGCCAGCTCCTCACAGGGAAGGGGTAATTCACCCCTCCACTTT CASSSQGRGNSPLHF
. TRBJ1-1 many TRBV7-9 TGTGCCAGCAGCTTTAGATCCTGGGAAGGAGCTTTCTTT CASSFRSWEGAFF
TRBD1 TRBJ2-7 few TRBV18 TGTGCCAGCTCTCTTGACAGGGTGGGGATCTACGAGCAGTACTTC CASSLDRVGIYEQYF
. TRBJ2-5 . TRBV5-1 TGCGCCAGCAGCGTGGGACGGCCCGGGGAGACCCAGTACTTC CASSVGRPGETQYF
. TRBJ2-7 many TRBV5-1 TGCGCCAGCAGCGGAGGCCCCCTTTACGAGCAGTACTTC CASSGGPLYEQYF
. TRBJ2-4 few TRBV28 TGTGCCAGCAGTGGTCTAGCCAAAAACATTCAGTACTTC CASSGLAKNIQYF
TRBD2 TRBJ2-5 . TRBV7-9 TGTGCCAGCAGCCCTTACCGTCTAGCGGATCAAGAGACCCAGTACTTC CASSPYRLADQETQYF
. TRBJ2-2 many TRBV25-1 TGTGCCAGCAGTCCTACAGGCCTAACCCAGAACACCGGGGAGCTGTTTTTT CASSPTGLTQNTGELFF
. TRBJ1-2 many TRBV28 TGTGCCAGCAGCTTGGACAACGAGGCGATCTATGGCTACACCTTC CASSLDNEAIYGYTF